A selection of T cell receptor beta chains follows, all from one sample in a study of Graves' ophthalmopathy and Graves' hyperthyroidism. A single record per CDR3 protein comes from TCRdb applying MiXCR to the multiplex PCR reads. The sample has a few hundred thousand distinct CDR3 sequences; roughly 18% are singletons. Specimen: peripheral blood. These receptor sequences come from a woman between 18 and 29 years old with Graves' ophthalmopathy. Each CDR3 is given with its conserved first and last residue. The D gene is left open where the match is weak. Clone size appears in some rows only: once, few, many, or a class for an expanded clone.

abundance: many; v_gene: TRBV7-2; j_gene: TRBJ1-6; d_gene: NA; CDR3nt: TGTGCCAGCACTCCCAGTGGGGGGTTGAGTTCACCCCTCCACTTT; CDR3aa: CASTPSGGLSSPLHF
abundance: NA; v_gene: TRBV6-2/TRBV6-3; j_gene: TRBJ1-2; d_gene: NA; CDR3nt: TGTGCCTCTCAATTCTCCACGGTAGTCGGCTACACCTTC; CDR3aa: CASQFSTVVGYTF
abundance: many; v_gene: TRBV25-1; j_gene: TRBJ1-5; d_gene: NA; CDR3nt: TGTGCCAGCAGTGATTGGGGGGGCAATCAGCCCCAGCATTTT; CDR3aa: CASSDWGGNQPQHF
abundance: many; v_gene: TRBV6-2/TRBV6-3; j_gene: TRBJ2-2; d_gene: NA; CDR3nt: TGTGCCAGCAGTTCCTTTCGGGAACTCAGAGTTAACACCGGGGAGCTGTTTTTT; CDR3aa: CASSSFRELRVNTGELFF
abundance: many; v_gene: TRBV4-3; j_gene: TRBJ1-2; d_gene: NA; CDR3nt: TGCGCCAGCAGCCAAGATCCCGGTCAGGGGACCTATGGCTACACCTTC; CDR3aa: CASSQDPGQGTYGYTF
abundance: many; v_gene: TRBV15; j_gene: TRBJ1-1; d_gene: NA; CDR3nt: TGTGCCACCAGCAGAGATCTGAGTAGGGGGGCTATTCCAAACACTGAAGCTTTCTTT; CDR3aa: CATSRDLSRGAIPNTEAFF
abundance: many; v_gene: TRBV11-2; j_gene: TRBJ1-1; d_gene: TRBD1; CDR3nt: TGTGCCAGCAGCCTACAGGGGGGGTTGATGAACACTGAAGCTTTCTTT; CDR3aa: CASSLQGGLMNTEAFF
abundance: many; v_gene: TRBV6-2/TRBV6-3; j_gene: TRBJ2-7; d_gene: NA; CDR3nt: TGTGCCAGCCTAGGAGATTCCTACGAGCAGTACTTC; CDR3aa: CASLGDSYEQYF
abundance: many; v_gene: TRBV6-5; j_gene: TRBJ1-3; d_gene: NA; CDR3nt: TGTGCCAGCGGAACAGGGTCTAGAAACACCATATATTTT; CDR3aa: CASGTGSRNTIYF
abundance: many; v_gene: TRBV12-3/TRBV12-4; j_gene: TRBJ1-1; d_gene: TRBD1; CDR3nt: TGTGCCAGCAGTTTGGCGACAGGGATAAACACTGAAGCTTTCTTT; CDR3aa: CASSLATGINTEAFF
abundance: many; v_gene: TRBV15; j_gene: TRBJ1-2; d_gene: NA; CDR3nt: TGTGCCACCAGCAGAGGTGGCAGCCTTACGGGAGGTGGCTACACCTTC; CDR3aa: CATSRGGSLTGGGYTF
abundance: medium-sized; v_gene: TRBV6-1; j_gene: TRBJ1-6; d_gene: NA; CDR3nt: TGTGCCAGCAGTGGGCTCGTAGGGGCAGGCAGTTCACCCCTCCACTTT; CDR3aa: CASSGLVGAGSSPLHF
abundance: many; v_gene: TRBV3-1; j_gene: TRBJ2-7; d_gene: TRBD2; CDR3nt: TGTGCCAGCAGCCAAAGATGGACTAGCGGGAGAGGGAAAGGGGCCTACGAGCAGTACTTC; CDR3aa: CASSQRWTSGRGKGAYEQYF
abundance: many; v_gene: TRBV2; j_gene: TRBJ2-7; d_gene: TRBD2; CDR3nt: TGTGCCGGCAGTACCGGGACTAGCGGGAGGGTCTCCTACGAGCAGTACTTC; CDR3aa: CAGSTGTSGRVSYEQYF
abundance: many; v_gene: TRBV7-2; j_gene: TRBJ2-5; d_gene: NA; CDR3nt: TGTGCCAGCAGCCCCCGGAGCCCGTATTTCGGGGAGACCCAGTACTTC; CDR3aa: CASSPRSPYFGETQYF
abundance: many; v_gene: TRBV5-1; j_gene: TRBJ2-5; d_gene: TRBD2; CDR3nt: TGCGCCAGCAGCTTGGGCGCTAGCGGGAGCCAAGAGACCCAGTACTTC; CDR3aa: CASSLGASGSQETQYF
abundance: NA; v_gene: TRBV12-3/TRBV12-4; j_gene: TRBJ1-1; d_gene: NA; CDR3nt: TGTGCCAGCAGTTTAGGCACCCTGAACACTGAAGCTTTCTTT; CDR3aa: CASSLGTLNTEAFF
abundance: many; v_gene: TRBV6-1; j_gene: TRBJ2-7; d_gene: TRBD2; CDR3nt: TGTGCCAGCAGTGCAGACACTAGCGGGGGGCTAGAGCAGTACTTC; CDR3aa: CASSADTSGGLEQYF
abundance: many; v_gene: TRBV19; j_gene: TRBJ1-1; d_gene: NA; CDR3nt: TGTGCCAGTAGTACCGGACACACTGAAGCTTTCTTT; CDR3aa: CASSTGHTEAFF
abundance: many; v_gene: TRBV27; j_gene: TRBJ2-5; d_gene: NA; CDR3nt: TGTGCCAGCAGTCCAACAGGACCCCAAGAGACCCAGTACTTC; CDR3aa: CASSPTGPQETQYF
abundance: once; v_gene: TRBV28; j_gene: TRBJ2-7; d_gene: NA; CDR3nt: TGTGCCAGCAGTTTGAACCTAGCCCCCTACGAGCAGTACTTC; CDR3aa: CASSLNLAPYEQYF
abundance: many; v_gene: TRBV16; j_gene: TRBJ1-5; d_gene: NA; CDR3nt: TGTGCCAGCAGCCAATCCTCGGGTTTGACCAATCAGCCCCAGCATTTT; CDR3aa: CASSQSSGLTNQPQHF
abundance: many; v_gene: TRBV6-7; j_gene: TRBJ2-7; d_gene: NA; CDR3nt: TGTGCCAGCAGTTACTCGAATACCTCCTACGAGCAGTACTTC; CDR3aa: CASSYSNTSYEQYF